These 20 T cell receptor beta chains share one sample of origin, sequenced in a study of Graves' ophthalmopathy and Graves' hyperthyroidism. For repertoire sequencing, the TCR beta CDR3 regions were amplified from RNA transcripts. In the first round, RT-PCR was carried out with HTBI primers, and a multiplex PCR formed the second round. From the multiplex PCR reads, TCRdb called clonotypes with MiXCR, one entry per CDR3 protein. The sample lists 450,000 or so distinct CDR3 sequences, approximately 15% occurring once. The sequenced sample was blood. The source is a woman aged 30 to 39 with Graves' ophthalmopathy.

In its sample, this clonotype was seen many times. The chain links TRBV20-1 to TRBJ2-7; TRBD2 matches 8 bases. V lost 3 bases, J lost 6 bases, and 4 bases stayed unmatched. This CDR3 has 12 amino acids. CDR1 DFQATT and CDR2 SNEGSKA come from the germline V gene (reference sequence). In nucleotides, the CDR3 is TGCAGTGCTAGTGCGACTAGCGCCGAGCAGTACTTC. It encodes CSASATSAEQYF.

This clonotype showed up many times. The rearrangement uses TRBV11-2 and TRBJ1-6; TRBD1 aligns across 7 bases. From germline, CDR1 is SGHAT and CDR2 FQNNGV. The CDR3 is 14 residues long. V was pared by 5 bases and J by 14 bases, with 12 bases of the junction left unmatched. Here the CDR3 DNA reads TGTGCCAGCAGCCCGGACAGGCCCTCATGGACCCTCCACTTT. Its protein product is CASSPDRPSWTLHF.

This clonotype was recorded at least ten times. This rearrangement joins TRBV6-5 to TRBJ1-6; D possibly corresponds to TRBD1 (5 bases). Germline V lookup: CDR1 MNHEY, CDR2 SVGAGI. Trimming left V 0 bases short and J 4 bases short, with 10 bases between. The CDR3 sequence is 16 residues long. This CDR3 is CASSYSQGGYNSPLHF. The CDR3 DNA follows: TGTGCCAGCAGTTACTCCCAGGGTGGTTATAATTCACCCCTCCACTTT.

About this clonotype: This clone may be a read error of a much larger clone one base away. The rearrangement links TRBV6-5 to TRBJ1-1; unclear D gene. The CDR3 length is 14 residues. In germline, CDR1 is MNHEY, CDR2 SVGAGI. The CDR3 coding sequence is TGTGCCAGCAGTTACTCCGAGTTAAACACTGAAGCTTGCTTT. Translation gives CASSYSELNTEACF.

The rearrangement links TRBV5-1 to TRBJ2-3; D is unresolved. In germline, CDR1 is SGHRS, CDR2 YFSETQ. The CDR3 consists of 18 residues. Trimming pared 2 bases from V and 6 bases from J, leaving 25 bases between. The CDR3 reads CASSLQSFRPSARDTQYF. CDR3 DNA: TGCGCCAGCAGCTTACAGTCCTTCAGGCCCTCGGCCCGGGATACGCAGTATTTT. Drawing the rest from reference TRBV5-1 and TRBJ2-3, the complete variable domain is KAGVTQTPRYLIKTRGQQVTLSCSPISGHRSVSWYQQTPGQGLQFLFEYFSETQRNKGNFPGRFSGRQFSNSRSEMNVSTLELGDSALYLCASSLQSFRPSARDTQYFGPGTRLTVL.

There are many counts of this clonotype. Since the CDR3 does not end with the conserved phenylalanine or tryptophan, this likely comes from a read error. The chain combines TRBV18 with TRBJ2-5; D is unclear. The CDR3 is 12 residues long. Germline assignment: CDR1 KGHSH and CDR2 LQKENI. Trimming removed 5 bases from V and 3 bases from J, with 7 bases in between. The CDR3 region has the DNA TGTGCCAGCTCAGTTGCGGAAGAGACCCAGTACCTC. Encoded protein: CASSVAEETQYL.

This clonotype was counted ten times or more. The V call is TRBV7-6, the J call TRBJ2-2, with 7 bases that match TRBD2. In germline, CDR1 is SGHVS, CDR2 FNYEAQ. V shed 8 bases and J 0 bases; nucleotides not matched to a gene: 3. This CDR3 comprises 14 residues. The CDR3 spells CASGGDANTGELFF. The CDR3, as DNA: TGTGCCAGCGGGGGGGACGCGAACACCGGGGAGCTGTTTTTT. The complete variable domain, with remaining parts taken from reference TRBV7-6 and TRBJ2-2, reads GAGVSQSPRYKVTKRGQDVALRCDPISGHVSLYWYRQALGQGPEFLTYFNYEAQQDKSGLPNDRFSAERPEGSISTLTIQRTEQRDSAMYRCASGGDANTGELFFGEGSRLTVL.

This clonotype has just one count. V is TRBV12-3 or TRBV12-4 and J is TRBJ1-6; D perhaps matches TRBD1 (6 bases). V lost 4 bases and J 9 bases, leaving 19 bases between the germline ends. This CDR3 has 16 residues. The DNA of the CDR3 is TGTGCCAGCAGTTACTACACAGGCAGGGGAGGTTCACCCCTCCACTTT. This sequence encodes CASSYYTGRGGSPLHF.

This clonotype has at least ten counts. The chain has TRBV28 and TRBJ2-7; D may be TRBD1 (6 bases). Trimming stripped 6 bases from V and 2 bases from J, with 14 bases between. The CDR3 is 14 amino acids. CDR1 and CDR2 (germline): MDHEN, SYDVKM. The CDR3 DNA is TGTGCCAGCAGGAGAGGGGGAGAGACCTACGAGCAGTACTTC. It specifies CASRRGGETYEQYF.

This clonotype has at least ten counts. The V call is TRBV10-1, the J call TRBJ2-7, with 8 bases fitting TRBD2. V shed 5 bases and J 6 bases; nucleotides not matched to a gene: 9. There are 14 residues in the CDR3. From germline, CDR1 is WNHNN and CDR2 SYGVQD (reference sequence). The CDR3 sequence is CASSTGTRISEQYF. In DNA, the CDR3 is TGCGCCAGCAGTACCGGGACTAGGATATCCGAGCAGTACTTC.

This clonotype was observed at least ten times. The rearrangement links TRBV20-1 to TRBJ2-7; D perhaps matches TRBD2 (5 bases). V lost 0 bases and J 4 bases, leaving 13 bases between the germline ends. From germline, CDR1 is DFQATT and CDR2 SNEGSKA (reference sequence). The length of the CDR3 is 14 residues. CDR3 in amino acids: CSARDMERNYEQYF. The CDR3 nucleotides are TGCAGTGCTAGAGATATGGAGCGGAATTACGAGCAGTACTTC.

This clonotype was counted many times. This chain uses TRBV7-9 with TRBJ1-2; weak D call: TRBD1 (5 bases). Per germline, CDR1 SEHNR and CDR2 FQNEAQ (reference sequence). The CDR3 spans 13 residues. The germline V and J ends were trimmed by 5 bases and 4 bases, with 11 bases remaining between them. The CDR3 spells CASSTDRPYGYTF. The DNA for the CDR3 is TGTGCCAGCAGCACTGACAGACCCTATGGCTACACCTTC.

The sample holds many counts of this clonotype. The rearrangement uses TRBV7-2 and TRBJ2-7; 8 nucleotides line up with TRBD2. The V segment lost 3 bases and the J segment 0 bases; nucleotides outside the gene matches: 7. Germline CDR1 is SGHTA and CDR2 is FQGNSA. The CDR3 length is 16 residues. The CDR3 loop is CASSLASGGTSYEQYF. In DNA form, the CDR3 reads TGTGCCAGCAGCTTGGCAAGCGGGGGCACCTCCTACGAGCAGTACTTC.

The chain is built from TRBV9 and TRBJ2-2; possible D gene TRBD2, 6 bases. The CDR3 has 15 amino acids. The germline gives CDR1 SGDLS, CDR2 YYNGEE. Trimming removed 4 bases at V and 7 bases at J, with 17 bases between. CDR3 sequence (DNA): TGTGCCAGCAGCAATAAGCGGGCGGCGGTCGGGGAGCTGTTTTTT. As protein: CASSNKRAAVGELFF.

This chain links TRBV28 with TRBJ1-5; maybe TRBD1 (5 bases). The CDR3 covers 13 residues. CDR1 is MDHEN, CDR2 SYDVKM, per germline. The V end lost 9 bases, the J end lost 4 bases, and 13 bases lay between the germline ends. CDR3 protein: CARCWGLNQPQHF. CDR3 coding DNA: TGTGCCAGGTGTTGGGGCCTTAATCAGCCCCAGCATTTT.

This clonotype occurred many times. This chain joins TRBV6-5 and TRBJ2-5; D not certain. The CDR3 loop spans 14 amino acids. Germline CDR1 reads MNHEY; CDR2 reads SVGAGI. Trimming removed 0 bases from V and 5 bases from J, with 10 bases in between. For the CDR3, the DNA is TGTGCCAGCAGTTACTCGGCTAGAAAGGAGACCCAGTACTTC. It specifies CASSYSARKETQYF.

The table lists this clonotype with many counts. The rearrangement links TRBV6-5 to TRBJ2-5, with D uncertain. Per the germline V gene, CDR1 is MNHEY and CDR2 is SVGAGI. V was cut by 7 bases and J by 3 bases, with 9 bases left in between. The CDR3 spans 12 residues. For the CDR3, the DNA is TGTGCCAGCATCGGGCTGAAAGAGACCCAGTACTTC. It codes for CASIGLKETQYF.

This clonotype was picked up many times. This chain uses TRBV13 with TRBJ2-4; D gene uncertain. The CDR3 spans 16 residues. Germline V gene data show CDR1 as PRHDT and CDR2 as FYEKMQ (reference sequence). V lost 5 bases and J 0 bases, leaving 14 bases between the germline ends. CDR3 in amino acids: CASSSRLGVAKNIQYF. The DNA of the CDR3 is TGTGCCAGCAGCAGCCGGCTAGGAGTAGCCAAAAACATTCAGTACTTC.

Points on this clonotype: This may come from a read error, since a much larger clone is one base off. The chain joins TRBV27 to TRBJ1-1; tentative D call: TRBD1 (5 bases). Looked up from germline, CDR1 is MNHEY and CDR2 is SMNVEV (reference sequence). The CDR3 is made up of 14 amino acids. CDR3 protein: CASSLSGEGTEACF. The CDR3 coding sequence is TGTGCCAGCAGTTTATCGGGGGAAGGCACTGAAGCTTGCTTT.

This CDR3 reads CAICLKVTVMARNGYTF. For the CDR3, the DNA is TGTGCCATCTGTTTAAAGGTGACAGTGATGGCTCGGAATGGCTACACCTTC. J is TRBJ1-2 and V is TRBV27, with TRBD1 as a possible D gene (5 bases). V was trimmed by 10 bases and J by 6 bases, leaving 30 bases between them. The CDR3 has 17 residues. Germline CDR1 and CDR2: MNHEY and SMNVEV (reference sequence).